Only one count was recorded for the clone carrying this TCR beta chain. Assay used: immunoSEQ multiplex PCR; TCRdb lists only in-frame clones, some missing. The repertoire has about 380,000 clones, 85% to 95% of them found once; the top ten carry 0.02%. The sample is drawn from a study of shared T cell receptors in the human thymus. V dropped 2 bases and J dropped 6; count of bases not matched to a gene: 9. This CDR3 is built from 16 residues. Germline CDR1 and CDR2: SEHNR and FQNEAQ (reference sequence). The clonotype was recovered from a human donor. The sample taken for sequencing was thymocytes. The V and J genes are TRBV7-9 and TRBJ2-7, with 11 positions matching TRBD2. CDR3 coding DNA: TGTGCCAGCAGCTTACCACTAGCGGGAGTAGAGGGCGAGCAGTACTTC. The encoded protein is CASSLPLAGVEGEQYF. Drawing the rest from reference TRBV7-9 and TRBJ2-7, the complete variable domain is DTGVSQNPRHKITKRGQNVTFRCDPISEHNRLYWYRQTLGQGPEFLTYFQNEAQLEKSRLLSDRFSAERPKGSFSTLEIQRTEQGDSAMYLCASSLPLAGVEGEQYFGPGTRLTVT.